This TCR beta chain was sequenced in a study of blood T cell repertoires in COVID-19. As for the study in general: Samples of COVID-19 (acute and convalescent) were obtained from the United States, Italy and Spain. PBMCs, B-cell-depleted T cells, or T cells were the source of the cDNA or gDNA that made up the material.

This clone was picked up a small number of times. Per the original methods: Using reference gene primer amplification, nucleated cell counts were estimated. Only in-frame clones appear in the TCRdb table, and some are missing; sequencing was by immunoSEQ multiplex PCR. Clone size and V and J calls were adopted from that table, with D and trimming inferred from the DNA. The data hold hundreds of thousands of clones, with less than 85% observed a single time. The V segment lost 0 bases and the J segment 4 bases; nucleotides outside the gene matches: 4. The CDR3 covers 15 residues. Germline CDR1 reads SGHNT; CDR2 reads YYREEE (reference sequence).

The source is an elderly woman with acute or convalescent COVID-19. What was sequenced was peripheral blood. The chain is built from TRBV5-4 and TRBJ1-1; the match to TRBD1 covers 9 bases. CDR3 nucleotide sequence: TGTGCCAGCAGCTTGGGTACGACAGGGGGCACTGAAGCTTTCTTT. As protein: CASSLGTTGGTEAFF.